This T cell receptor (beta chain) was identified in a study of a mutant IDH1 vaccine in newly diagnosed glioma. Study as a whole: Vaccines were begun 4-6 weeks after radiotherapy alone, or with temozolomide cycles.

Time point described: week 47, end of study. The study gave 300 ug of mutant IDH1 20-mer peptide per vaccine dose, with topical imiquimod. TCRdb keeps only in-frame clones here, not all; method: immunoSEQ multiplex PCR. The table records over 75,000 clones, roughly four fifths of them present only once. Trimming pared 4 bases from V and 4 bases from J, leaving 6 bases between. Germline loops: CDR1 SGHDT, CDR2 YYEEEE. The CDR3 contains 11 residues. Notes on this clone: Its antigen is unidentified.

The clonotype originates from a man aged 35 to 55 with glioma. The material sequenced was PBMCs, taken from a glioma patient whose treatment included an IDH1 peptide vaccine. The rearrangement uses TRBV5-6 and TRBJ2-7, with unresolved D. The CDR3, as DNA: TGTGCCAGCAGCACTGATTACGAGCAGTACTTC. Translated: CASSTDYEQYF.